Each of the 32 T cell receptor beta chains below was sequenced from the same sample in a study of T cells after yellow fever vaccination. MiXCR was run by TCRdb on the 5' RACE reads, yielding one entry per CDR3 protein. The sample carries 550,000 to 750,000 distinct CDR3 sequences, roughly 13% recorded once. Sequences were derived from PBMCs, sampled on the day of the yellow fever booster vaccination. The receptor set was obtained from a man aged 30 to 45 who received the YFV17D yellow fever vaccine.

The V gene is TRBV7-9, the J gene TRBJ2-7; TRBD2 agrees at 10 bases. The germline V gene encodes CDR1 SEHNR and CDR2 FQNEAQ (reference sequence). The V and J ends lost 3 bases and 6 bases, in that order; junction bases with no gene match: 5. The CDR3 runs to 14 residues. The CDR3 nucleotides are TGTGCCAGCAGCTTGACTAGCGGGCCCATCGAGCAGTACTTC. This encodes CASSLTSGPIEQYF.

The chain couples TRBV5-1 to TRBJ2-3, with D maybe TRBD1 (6 bases). From germline, CDR1 is SGHRS and CDR2 YFSETQ. The CDR3 covers 15 residues. The V end lost 6 bases, the J end lost 2 bases, and 16 bases lay between the germline ends. This CDR3 reads CASNPRGVSTDTQYF. The CDR3 coding sequence is TGCGCCAGCAACCCCAGGGGAGTTTCCACAGATACGCAGTATTTT.

This clonotype was counted a few times. V usage is TRBV6-5 and J usage is TRBJ2-7; 8 nucleotides align to TRBD1. J gave up 6 bases and V 9 bases, and 4 bases lay outside the gene matches. The germline V gene encodes CDR1 MNHEY and CDR2 SVGAGI. The CDR3 has 11 residues. CDR3 sequence reads: CASTTGGEQYF. CDR3 in DNA: TGTGCCAGTACAACAGGGGGCGAGCAGTACTTC.

This chain connects TRBV5-5 to TRBJ2-7; no reliable D call. The germline V gene encodes CDR1 SGHKS and CDR2 YYEKEE (reference sequence). Trimming took 4 bases from V and 1 from J, leaving 18 bases between them. This CDR3 comprises 16 residues. The CDR3 loop is CASSPNRLGRSYEQYF. The CDR3 coding sequence is TGTGCCAGCAGCCCCAATCGTCTGGGTCGATCCTACGAGCAGTACTTC.

The chain carries TRBV6-2 or TRBV6-3 and TRBJ1-5, with D unresolved. The CDR3 is 14 residues long. The germline V and J ends were trimmed by 6 bases and 2 bases, with 11 bases remaining between them. Germline values: CDR1 MNHEY, CDR2 SVGEGT. The CDR3 here is CASRGPVGNQPQHF. The CDR3 DNA follows: TGTGCCAGCAGGGGTCCCGTTGGCAATCAGCCCCAGCATTTT.

The chain recombines TRBV28 with TRBJ1-5, with D perhaps TRBD1 (6 bases). This CDR3 has 15 amino acids. Germline V gives CDR1 MDHEN, CDR2 SYDVKM. Trimming took 3 bases from V and 4 from J, leaving 13 bases between them. The CDR3 DNA is TGTGCCAGCAGTTTGGGGGCCGGAGGGAATCAGCCCCAGCATTTT. This codes for CASSLGAGGNQPQHF.

V gene TRBV7-2 combines with J gene TRBJ2-1; no clear D gene. CDR3 length equals 13 residues. CDR1 and CDR2 from the germline V gene are SGHTA and FQGNSA. The ends were cut back, 6 bases at V and 8 bases at J, with 14 bases in the middle. The chain's CDR3 is CASRYAVEYEQFF. CDR3 nucleotides: TGTGCCAGCAGATACGCGGTGGAGTATGAGCAGTTCTTC.

The J gene is TRBJ2-7, the V gene TRBV7-9; D might be TRBD2 (6 bases). Germline values: CDR1 SEHNR, CDR2 FQNEAQ (reference sequence). V was trimmed by 5 bases and J by 3 bases, leaving 17 bases between them. The CDR3 is made up of 15 amino acids. The CDR3 coding sequence is TGTGCCAGCAGCGCGCGGGACTCTCCCATCTACGAGCAGTACTTC. Its translation: CASSARDSPIYEQYF.

The CDR3 DNA reads TGCACCAGCAGCCAAGAATACCCGGACATGTACAATGAGCAGTTCTTC. Translation: CTSSQEYPDMYNEQFF. This chain links TRBV1 with TRBJ2-1; TRBD1, the table's D call, was not compared with the DNA. TRBV1 is recorded as a pseudogene. This CDR3 is built from 16 residues.

This clonotype has more than one count but fewer than ten. The CDR3: CASSSSLVTDTQYF. The CDR3 nucleotides read TGTGCCAGCAGCTCAAGTCTAGTAACAGATACGCAGTATTTT. The chain employs TRBV7-9 and TRBJ2-3; D not resolved. CDR3 size: 14 residues. V was cut by 4 bases and J by 3 bases, with 11 bases left in between. Per the germline V gene, CDR1 is SEHNR and CDR2 is FQNEAQ (reference sequence).

The rearrangement links TRBV5-1 to TRBJ2-7; 8 bases agree with TRBD1. The CDR3 is 16 amino acids. The germline V gene has CDR1 SGHRS and CDR2 YFSETQ. Germline trimming cut 4 bases from V and 2 bases from J; bases unmatched to any gene: 11. CDR3 nucleotide sequence: TGCGCCAGCAGCCCTGCCGGACAGGGAAGGGCCTACGAGCAGTACTTC. This codes for CASSPAGQGRAYEQYF.

CDR3 region: CASTRQQPNTEAFF. CDR3 DNA: TGTGCCAGCACCAGGCAACAACCGAACACTGAAGCTTTCTTT. The chain recombines TRBV2 with TRBJ1-1, with unresolved D. V was clipped by 7 bases and J by 1 base, with 13 bases between them. CDR1 is SNHLY, CDR2 FYNNEI, per germline. The CDR3 has 14 residues.

The CDR3 reads CSVVSPSSYEQYF. CDR3 sequence (DNA): TGCAGCGTTGTGTCACCCAGCTCCTACGAGCAGTACTTC. V gene TRBV29-1 combines with J gene TRBJ2-7; no clear D. Trimming took 4 bases from V and 0 from J, leaving 10 bases between them. The length of the CDR3 is 13 residues. From germline, CDR1 is SQVTM and CDR2 ANQGSEA.

There are a few counts of this clonotype. The chain has TRBV20-1 and TRBJ2-7, with TRBD2 as a possible D gene (6 bases). The CDR3 covers 13 residues. CDR1 is DFQATT, CDR2 SNEGSKA, per germline (reference sequence). The ends were cut back, 1 base at V and 7 bases at J, with 14 bases in the middle. The CDR3 reads CSARGDWQGEQYF. The CDR3 nucleotides are TGCAGTGCTAGAGGGGACTGGCAAGGGGAGCAGTACTTC.

V gene TRBV11-2 combines with J gene TRBJ2-3; tentatively, D is TRBD1 (6 bases). The CDR3 runs to 16 residues. CDR1 is SGHAT, CDR2 FQNNGV, per germline. V was trimmed by 1 base and J by 4 bases, leaving 15 bases between them. CDR3 loop: CASSLAPQGRADTQYF. The CDR3 DNA reads as TGTGCCAGCAGCTTAGCGCCCCAGGGGCGTGCAGATACGCAGTATTTT.

This sequence joins TRBV10-3 and TRBJ2-3; D gene unclear. In germline, CDR1 is ENHRY, CDR2 SYGVKD. The V end lost 6 bases, the J end lost 2 bases, and 12 bases lay between the germline ends. This CDR3 has 14 residues. The CDR3 sequence: CAISQSLLTDTQYF. CDR3 DNA sequence: TGTGCCATCAGCCAAAGCCTCCTCACAGATACGCAGTATTTT.

The J gene is TRBJ1-3, the V gene TRBV20-1; no clear D gene. Trimming took off 1 base at V and 1 base at J, with 5 bases between the two ends. Germline CDR1 is DFQATT and CDR2 is SNEGSKA (reference sequence). This CDR3 comprises 13 residues. CDR3 in amino acids: CSARGLSGNTIYF. CDR3 coding DNA: TGCAGTGCTAGAGGTCTATCTGGAAACACCATATATTTT.

The genes are TRBV7-2 and TRBJ2-5; either TRBD1 or TRBD2 may supply D (5 bases each). Germline lookup yields CDR1 SGHTA and CDR2 FQGNSA. The CDR3 is 15 amino acids. V lost 6 bases, J lost 5 bases, and 19 bases lay in between. CDR3 protein: CASSKTVRGGETQYF. CDR3 DNA sequence: TGTGCCAGCAGTAAGACAGTGAGGGGTGGTGAGACCCAGTACTTC.

This clonotype was detected only a few times. This sequence joins TRBV20-1 and TRBJ2-1; 11 bases match TRBD2. With 6 bases clipped from V and 0 bases from J, the junction kept 7 bases outside the gene matches. The CDR3 contains 16 residues. Germline-derived CDR1 and CDR2 are DFQATT and SNEGSKA (reference sequence). CDR3 bases: TGCAGTGCCAGCCGGACTAGCGGGTACTCCTACAATGAGCAGTTCTTC. It encodes CSASRTSGYSYNEQFF.

The chain employs TRBV18 and TRBJ2-3; a possible D gene is TRBD1 (6 bases). CDR3 length: 15 amino acids. Trimming shortened V by 4 bases and J by 0 bases, and 11 bases separated the two germline ends. Germline V gene data show CDR1 as KGHSH and CDR2 as LQKENI. Here the CDR3 reads CASSQQGWSTDTQYF. CDR3 DNA: TGTGCCAGCTCACAACAGGGTTGGAGCACAGATACGCAGTATTTT.

This clonotype has only a few counts. The chain recombines TRBV5-4 with TRBJ2-3; D may be TRBD2 (5 bases). CDR3 length: 15 residues. The V end was cut by 5 bases, the J end by 5 bases, with 18 bases between. Germline CDR1 SGHNT, CDR2 YYREEE (reference sequence). CDR3 sequence reads: CASSRDTWEIDTQYF. DNA of the CDR3: TGTGCCAGCAGTCGTGATACCTGGGAGATAGATACGCAGTATTTT. The whole variable domain, filled in from reference TRBV5-4 and TRBJ2-3, reads ETGVTQSPTHLIKTRGQQVTLRCSSQSGHNTVSWYQQALGQGPQFIFQYYREEENGRGNFPPRFSGLQFPNYSSELNVNALELDDSALYLCASSRDTWEIDTQYFGPGTRLTVL.

V gene TRBV7-2 combines with J gene TRBJ2-1, with TRBD1 as a possible D gene (6 bases). CDR1 is SGHTA, CDR2 FQGNSA, per germline. Trimming left V 5 bases short and J 12 bases short, with 11 bases between. The CDR3 consists of 11 residues. The CDR3 loop is CASSPQGVQFF. The CDR3, as DNA: TGTGCCAGCAGCCCACAGGGCGTGCAGTTCTTC.

In its sample, this clonotype was seen a few times. The chain employs TRBV29-1 and TRBJ2-2, with unresolved D. The germline V gene has CDR1 SQVTM and CDR2 ANQGSEA. CDR3 length: 12 residues. Trimming took 2 bases from V and 3 from J, leaving 4 bases between them. CDR3 nucleotides: TGCAGCGTTGAAATCGACACCGGGGAGCTGTTTTTT. The encoded protein is CSVEIDTGELFF.

This clonotype has just a few counts. The gene calls are TRBV12-3 or TRBV12-4 and TRBJ2-3; TRBD2 might be the D (6 bases). The V gene lost 2 bases and the J gene lost 2 bases, with 11 bases spanning the gap. This CDR3 is built from 15 residues. CDR3 sequence: CASSLRRGTTDTQYF. The DNA for the CDR3 is TGTGCCAGCAGTTTAAGGAGGGGAACCACAGATACGCAGTATTTT.

This clonotype was detected ten times or more. The chain uses TRBV4-2 and TRBJ2-7; the D is unclear. The CDR3 extends over 14 amino acids. V lost 0 bases, J lost 7 bases, and 13 bases lay in between. Germline V gene data show CDR1 as LGHNA and CDR2 as YNFKEQ. The chain's CDR3 is CASSQDLSRGEQYF. CDR3 sequence (DNA): TGTGCCAGCAGCCAAGATCTTAGTCGAGGAGAGCAGTACTTC.

On this clonotype itself: Compared with germline, one end of the junction differs, possibly owing to a read error. The V gene is TRBV20-1, the J gene TRBJ2-1; the match to TRBD2 covers 13 bases. This CDR3 region has 15 residues. CDR1 is DFQATT and CDR2 is SNEGSKA in the germline V gene (reference sequence). The CDR3 protein is CSATGLAGRDNEQIF. The DNA of the CDR3 is TGCAGTGCAACGGGACTAGCGGGACGAGACAATGAGCAGATCTTC.

The genes are TRBV20-1 and TRBJ2-7, with 7 bases fitting TRBD2. V shed 1 base and J 2 bases; nucleotides not matched to a gene: 5. The CDR3 length is 14 residues. The V gene's germline CDR1 is DFQATT and CDR2 SNEGSKA (reference sequence). This CDR3 reads CSARGGGDPYEQYF. CDR3 nucleotide sequence: TGCAGTGCTAGAGGGGGGGGAGATCCCTACGAGCAGTACTTC.

V and J are TRBV9 and TRBJ1-4; D remains unclear. V was shortened by 0 bases and J by 0 bases, with 9 bases between the two germline ends. This CDR3 spans 16 amino acids. Germline V lookup: CDR1 SGDLS, CDR2 YYNGEE. The CDR3 DNA follows: TGTGCCAGCAGCGTAGGAGGGCGAGCAACTAATGAAAAACTGTTTTTT. Encoded protein: CASSVGGRATNEKLFF.

The V and J genes are TRBV19 and TRBJ2-5; TRBD2 aligns across 7 bases. The CDR3 has 14 residues. Germline V CDR1 and CDR2: LNHDA, SQIVND (reference sequence). V lost 6 bases and J lost 5; bases outside the gene matches: 9. For the CDR3, the DNA is TGTGCCAGTAGATCGGGGAGGGCCCAGGAGACCCAGTACTTC. Protein sequence: CASRSGRAQETQYF.

This clonotype has a handful of counts. The rearrangement uses TRBV9 and TRBJ2-1; no clear D. CDR1 and CDR2 (germline): SGDLS, YYNGEE. The CDR3 length is 14 residues. The V end was cut by 0 bases, the J end by 4 bases, with 8 bases between. CDR3 loop: CASSVDLGYNEQFF. CDR3 coding DNA: TGTGCCAGCAGCGTAGACCTGGGGTACAATGAGCAGTTCTTC.

There are many counts of this clonotype. CDR3 sequence reads: CASSRARNQPQHF. The CDR3 DNA sequence: TGTGCCAGCAGCCGTGCCCGGAATCAGCCCCAGCATTTT. The chain links TRBV6-2 or TRBV6-3 to TRBJ1-5; D gene ambiguous. This CDR3 has 13 amino acids. Deletions cut 6 bases from V and 4 bases from J, with 10 bases between. Per the germline V gene, CDR1 is MNHEY and CDR2 is SVGEGT.

This clonotype was detected only a few times. The chain has TRBV7-9 and TRBJ2-1; D is ambiguous. The germline V gene has CDR1 SEHNR and CDR2 FQNEAQ (reference sequence). CDR3 length: 14 residues. V was clipped by 1 base and J by 11 bases, with 15 bases between them. This chain's CDR3 is CASSLDGQVRKQFF. CDR3 in DNA: TGTGCCAGCAGCTTAGATGGGCAGGTTCGGAAGCAGTTCTTC.